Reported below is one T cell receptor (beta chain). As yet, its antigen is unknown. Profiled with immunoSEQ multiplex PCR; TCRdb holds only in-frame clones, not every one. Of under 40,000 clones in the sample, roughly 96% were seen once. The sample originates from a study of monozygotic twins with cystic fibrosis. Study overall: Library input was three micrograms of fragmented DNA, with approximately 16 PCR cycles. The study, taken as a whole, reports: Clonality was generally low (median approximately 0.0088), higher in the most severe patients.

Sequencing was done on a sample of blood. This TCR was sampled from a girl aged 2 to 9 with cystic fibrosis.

The CDR3 loop is CASSISGGLAPLEQYF. The CDR3 DNA reads TGTGCCAGCAGCATTTCAGGGGGACTAGCACCCCTCGAGCAGTACTTC. The rearrangement uses TRBV21-1 and TRBJ2-7; the D call in the table, TRBD2, was not verified against the DNA. TRBV21-1 is a pseudogene locus. The CDR3 totals 16 residues.